This TCR beta chain is drawn from a study of blood T cell repertoires in COVID-19. Across the study: From T cells, B-cell-depleted T cells, or PBMCs came the material, which was cDNA or gDNA.

Germline V gives CDR1 SQVTM, CDR2 ANQGSEA. V gave up 6 bases and J gave up 6 bases, with 14 bases separating them. CDR3 length equals 12 residues. Source study methods: Researchers report that nucleated cell counts were estimated from reference gene primer amplification. The protocol was immunoSEQ multiplex PCR, while the TCRdb copy is restricted to in-frame clones and leaves out a portion. V and J calls and clone size are given by that table; D and trimming were obtained from the DNA. Of 100,000 to 110,000 clones in the sample, under 90% are singletons; the top ten hold over 10%. The source material was peripheral blood. The TCR comes from a human donor in a cohort sampled during active COVID-19. The chain carries TRBV29-1 and TRBJ1-1; D might be TRBD1 (5 bases). DNA of the CDR3: TGCAGCGTCCGGACGGGGGGTTCTGAAGCTTTCTTT. It yields the protein CSVRTGGSEAFF. Full variable domain (missing parts from reference TRBV29-1 and TRBJ1-1): SAVISQKPSRDICQRGTSLTIQCQVDSQVTMMFWYRQQPGQSLTLIATANQGSEATYESGFVIDKFPISRPNLTFSTLTVSNMSPEDSSIYLCSVRTGGSEAFFGQGTRLTVV.